These 9 T cell receptor beta chains were all obtained from the same sample, sequenced in a study of OX40 agonist ivuxolimab in advanced cancers. Produced via immunoSEQ multiplex PCR; TCRdb's table is partial and in-frame only. The repertoire consists of tens of thousands of clones, with more than 80% occurring once and the leading ten covering roughly 0.56%. The source material was CD4+ or CD8+ T cells sorted from blood, sampled in a trial of the OX40 agonist ivuxolimab. The receptors stem from an adult with an advanced solid tumor such as melanoma, head and neck, liver or kidney cancer.

The chain uses TRBV11-2 and TRBJ2-3; possible D gene TRBD2, 5 bases. Per germline, CDR1 SGHAT and CDR2 FQNNGV. The CDR3 sequence is 12 residues long. V gave up 5 bases and J gave up 6 bases, with 9 bases separating them. The CDR3 here is CASSPSGDTQYF. Written as DNA, the CDR3 is TGTGCCAGCAGCCCCTCGGGGGATACGCAGTATTTT.

V gene TRBV5-4 combines with J gene TRBJ1-1; D not certain. Trimming shortened V by 2 bases and J by 1 base, and 12 bases separated the two germline ends. The germline V gene has CDR1 SGHNT and CDR2 YYREEE (reference sequence). The CDR3 loop spans 15 amino acids. The CDR3 DNA reads as TGTGCCAGCAGCTTAGTGGTCGGACCGAACACTGAAGCTTTCTTT. Translation: CASSLVVGPNTEAFF.

The chain uses TRBV7-3 and TRBJ2-7, with D maybe TRBD2 (6 bases). The CDR3 length is 15 residues. Trimming took 2 bases from V and 0 from J, leaving 11 bases between them. CDR1 is SGHTA, CDR2 FQGTGA, per germline. The CDR3 DNA reads TGTGCCAGCAGCTTATCGGGACTGAGCTCCTACGAGCAGTACTTC. Protein: CASSLSGLSSYEQYF.

This chain joins TRBV5-1 and TRBJ2-3; maybe TRBD2 (6 bases). CDR3 length: 17 residues. Germline CDR1 reads SGHRS; CDR2 reads YFSETQ. The ends were cut back, 0 bases at V and 0 bases at J, with 14 bases in the middle. For the CDR3, the DNA is TGCGCCAGCAGCTTGGACCCAGCGGGCTCTAGCACAGATACGCAGTATTTT. It is translated as CASSLDPAGSSTDTQYF.

This chain links TRBV7-6 with TRBJ2-7; the D gene is possibly TRBD2 (6 bases). The V gene lost 6 bases and the J gene lost 3 bases, with 18 bases spanning the gap. The CDR3 spans 15 residues. Germline loops: CDR1 SGHVS, CDR2 FNYEAQ. CDR3 nucleotide sequence: TGTGCCAGCAGTACAAACGCGGGAATCTACTACGAGCAGTACTTC. Translating gives CASSTNAGIYYEQYF.

The CDR3 DNA reads TGCGCCAGCAGCCCGGGATTAACGGCCCTTAACTATGGCTACACCTTC. Amino acids: CASSPGLTALNYGYTF. The chain combines TRBV5-1 with TRBJ1-2, with D uncertain. This CDR3 contains 16 residues. Germline CDR1 SGHRS, CDR2 YFSETQ. Trimming removed 4 bases at V and 1 base at J, with 17 bases between. The full variable domain, with the rest looked up from reference TRBV5-1 and TRBJ1-2, is KAGVTQTPRYLIKTRGQQVTLSCSPISGHRSVSWYQQTPGQGLQFLFEYFSETQRNKGNFPGRFSGRQFSNSRSEMNVSTLELGDSALYLCASSPGLTALNYGYTFGSGTRLTVV.

The chain employs TRBV6-6 and TRBJ2-1; no reliable D call. The length of the CDR3 is 14 residues. The germline gives CDR1 MNHNY, CDR2 SVGAGI (reference sequence). The V end was cut by 5 bases, the J end by 2 bases, with 10 bases between. The CDR3: CASSPIRAYNEQFF. DNA for the CDR3: TGTGCCAGCAGTCCTATCCGCGCCTACAATGAGCAGTTCTTC.

The V call is TRBV27, the J call TRBJ2-1; D is uncertain. The CDR3 spans 13 residues. Germline V gives CDR1 MNHEY, CDR2 SMNVEV (reference sequence). V dropped 3 bases and J dropped 6 bases, with 9 bases sitting between them. The CDR3: CASSFWSGNEQFF. As DNA, the CDR3 is TGTGCCAGCAGTTTCTGGTCAGGCAATGAGCAGTTCTTC.

J is TRBJ2-3 and V is TRBV7-8; 11 nucleotides line up with TRBD2. The CDR3 is 17 residues long. Germline lookup yields CDR1 SGHVS and CDR2 FQNEAQ. The V and J ends lost 5 bases and 3 bases, in that order; junction bases with no gene match: 10. CDR3 amino acids: CASSQSPGLAVTDTQYF. As DNA, the CDR3 is TGTGCCAGCAGCCAATCTCCGGGACTAGCGGTAACAGATACGCAGTATTTT.